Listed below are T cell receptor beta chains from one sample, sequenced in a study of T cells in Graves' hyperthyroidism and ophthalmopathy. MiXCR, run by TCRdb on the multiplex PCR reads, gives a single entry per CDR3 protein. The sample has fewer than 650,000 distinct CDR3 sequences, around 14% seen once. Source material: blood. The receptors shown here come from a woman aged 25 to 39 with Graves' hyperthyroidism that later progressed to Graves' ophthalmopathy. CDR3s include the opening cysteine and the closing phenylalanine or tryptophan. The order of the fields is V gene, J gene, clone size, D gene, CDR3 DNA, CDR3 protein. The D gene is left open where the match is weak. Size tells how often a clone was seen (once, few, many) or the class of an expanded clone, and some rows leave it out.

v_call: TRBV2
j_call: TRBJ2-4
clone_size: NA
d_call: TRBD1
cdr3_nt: TGTGCCAGCAGCCGAGAGGGGGCTAGCTGGGACATTCAGTACTTC
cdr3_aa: CASSREGASWDIQYF

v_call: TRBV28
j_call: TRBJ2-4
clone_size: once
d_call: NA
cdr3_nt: TGTGCCAGCAGTTCGGAACCCGGGCCCAAAAACATTCAGTACTTC
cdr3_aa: CASSSEPGPKNIQYF

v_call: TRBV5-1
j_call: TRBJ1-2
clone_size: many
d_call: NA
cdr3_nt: TGCGCCAGCAGCTTGAGTGGTGGCGGTAACTATGGCTACACCTTC
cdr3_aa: CASSLSGGGNYGYTF

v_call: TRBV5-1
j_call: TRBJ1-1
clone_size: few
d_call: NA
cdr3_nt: TGCGCCAGCAGGCCCGGACTCCGGGGGGCTGAAGCTTTCTTT
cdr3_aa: CASRPGLRGAEAFF

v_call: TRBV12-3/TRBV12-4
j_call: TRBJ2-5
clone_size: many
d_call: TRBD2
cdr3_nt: TGTGCCAGCAGTGGAGCGGGAGGGGAGGAGACCCAGTACTTC
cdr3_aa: CASSGAGGEETQYF

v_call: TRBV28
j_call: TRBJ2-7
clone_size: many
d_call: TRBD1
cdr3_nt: TGTGCCAGCACCGGGACAGGGGTAAGCGAGCAGTACTTC
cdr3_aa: CASTGTGVSEQYF

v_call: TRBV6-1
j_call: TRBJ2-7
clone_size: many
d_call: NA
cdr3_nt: TGTGCCAGCAGGTCCACAGAGCGGCAGTACTTC
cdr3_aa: CASRSTERQYF

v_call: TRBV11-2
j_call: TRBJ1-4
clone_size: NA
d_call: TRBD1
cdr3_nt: TGTGCCAGCAGCACCTCCGGGACAGGGGGAGAAAAACTGTTTTTT
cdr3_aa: CASSTSGTGGEKLFF

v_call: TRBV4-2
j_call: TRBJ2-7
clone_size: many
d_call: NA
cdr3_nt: TGTGCCAGCAGACAAGACAGCTACGAGCAGTACTTC
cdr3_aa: CASRQDSYEQYF

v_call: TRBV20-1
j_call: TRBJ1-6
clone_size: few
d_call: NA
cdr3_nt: TGCAGTCTCAGGGATGCTACCTATAATTCACCCCTCCACTTT
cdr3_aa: CSLRDATYNSPLHF

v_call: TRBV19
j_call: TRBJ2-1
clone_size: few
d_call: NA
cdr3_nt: TGTGCCAGTAGTATAGATCGGGCAGTTTCCTACAATGAGCAGTTCTTC
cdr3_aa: CASSIDRAVSYNEQFF

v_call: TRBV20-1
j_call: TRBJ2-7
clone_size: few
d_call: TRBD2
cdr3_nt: TGCAGTGCCCATACTAGCGAGGGTGAGCAGTACTTC
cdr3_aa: CSAHTSEGEQYF

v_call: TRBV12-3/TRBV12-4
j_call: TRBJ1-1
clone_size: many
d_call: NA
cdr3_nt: TGTGCCAGCAGTTTTGGACAGCCAACTGAAGCTTTCTTT
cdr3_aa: CASSFGQPTEAFF

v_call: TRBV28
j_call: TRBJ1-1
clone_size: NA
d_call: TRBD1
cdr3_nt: TGTGCCAGCCACGGGACAGGGGGACCTCCCGAAGCTTTCTTT
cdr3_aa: CASHGTGGPPEAFF

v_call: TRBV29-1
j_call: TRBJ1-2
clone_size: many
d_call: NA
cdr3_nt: TGCAGCGTTTGGCTGGATGGCTACACCTTC
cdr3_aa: CSVWLDGYTF

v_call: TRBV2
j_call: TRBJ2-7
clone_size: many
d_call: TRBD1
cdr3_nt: TGTGCCAGCAGTGAAGAGCGAAGGACAGGGGGCGAGCAGTACTTC
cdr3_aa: CASSEERRTGGEQYF

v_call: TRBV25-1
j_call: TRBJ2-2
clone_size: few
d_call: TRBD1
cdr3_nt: TGTGCCAGCAGTACGGACAGGGCAACCGGGGAGCTGTTTTTT
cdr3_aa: CASSTDRATGELFF

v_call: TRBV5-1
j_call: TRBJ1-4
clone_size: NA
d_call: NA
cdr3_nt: TGTGCCAGCAGCTACCTGACAGGCGGCACATTGGAAAAACTGTTTTTT
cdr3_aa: CASSYLTGGTLEKLFF

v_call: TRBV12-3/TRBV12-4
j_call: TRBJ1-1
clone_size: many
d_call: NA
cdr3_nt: TGTGCCAGCAGTTTAGATTATCTAGGGGAGAACACTGAAGCTTTCTTT
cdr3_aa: CASSLDYLGENTEAFF

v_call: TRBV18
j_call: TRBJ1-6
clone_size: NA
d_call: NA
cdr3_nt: TGTGCCAGCTCACCAACCTCCCCCAGCTCGGATTCACCCCTCCACTTT
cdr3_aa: CASSPTSPSSDSPLHF